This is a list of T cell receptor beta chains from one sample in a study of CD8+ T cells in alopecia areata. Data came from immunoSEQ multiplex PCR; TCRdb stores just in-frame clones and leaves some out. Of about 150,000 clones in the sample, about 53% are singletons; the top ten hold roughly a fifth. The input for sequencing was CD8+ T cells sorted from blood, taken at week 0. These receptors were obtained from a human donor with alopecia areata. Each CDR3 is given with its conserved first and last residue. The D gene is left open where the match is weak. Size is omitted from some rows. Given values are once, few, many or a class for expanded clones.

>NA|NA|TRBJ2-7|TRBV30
CAWSRDGTYEQYF
TGTGCCTGGAGCCGAGACGGTACCTACGAGCAGTACTTC
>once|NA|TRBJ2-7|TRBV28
CASSQQGGTYEQYF
TGTGCCAGCAGTCAGCAGGGAGGAACCTACGAGCAGTACTTC
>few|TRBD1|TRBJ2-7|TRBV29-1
CSVAGDREGYEQYF
TGCAGCGTTGCCGGGGACAGGGAAGGGTACGAGCAGTACTTC
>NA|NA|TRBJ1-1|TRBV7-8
CASSQIRDPDDTEAFF
TGTGCCAGCAGCCAGATCCGGGACCCTGACGACACTGAAGCTTTCTTT
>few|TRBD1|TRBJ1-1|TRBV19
CASSMTGWSTEAFF
TGTGCCAGTAGTATGACAGGGTGGTCGACTGAAGCTTTCTTT
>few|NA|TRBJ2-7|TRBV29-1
CSVESGEHEQYF
TGCAGCGTTGAATCAGGGGAGCACGAGCAGTACTTC
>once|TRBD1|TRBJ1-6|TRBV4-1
CASSPRTGRNSPLHF
TGCGCCAGCAGCCCCCGGACAGGGCGGAATTCACCCCTCCACTTT
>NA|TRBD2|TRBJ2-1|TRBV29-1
CSVELSTGGSNEQFF
TGCAGCGTTGAATTATCAACGGGGGGTAGTAATGAGCAGTTCTTC
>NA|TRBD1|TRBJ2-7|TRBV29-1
CSVEPRTGSYEQYF
TGCAGCGTTGAACCTAGGACAGGGTCCTACGAGCAGTACTTC
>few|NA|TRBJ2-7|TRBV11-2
CASSPTGGEQYF
TGTGCCAGCAGCCCGACAGGAGGCGAGCAGTACTTC
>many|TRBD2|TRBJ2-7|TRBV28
CASSPATSGGPRSYEQYF
TGTGCCAGCAGTCCAGCAACTAGCGGGGGGCCTCGCTCCTACGAGCAGTACTTC
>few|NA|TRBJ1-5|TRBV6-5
CASSYSGRNQPQHF
TGTGCCAGCAGTTACTCGGGCAGAAATCAGCCCCAGCATTTT
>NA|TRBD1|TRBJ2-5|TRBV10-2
CATAGTGRETQYF
TGCGCCACCGCCGGGACAGGGCGGGAGACCCAGTACTTC
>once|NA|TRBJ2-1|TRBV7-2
CASSLGGRTRNEQFF
TGTGCCAGCAGCTTAGGAGGCCGGACCCGGAATGAGCAGTTCTTC
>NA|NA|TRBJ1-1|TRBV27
CASSLSLRTAAFF
TGTGCCAGCAGTTTATCCTTACGGACTGCAGCTTTCTTT
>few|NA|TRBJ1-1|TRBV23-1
CASSHPWGGVVYTEAFF
TGCGCCAGCAGTCACCCGTGGGGGGGAGTGGTGTACACTGAAGCTTTCTTT
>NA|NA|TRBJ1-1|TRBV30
CAWSVLLNTEAFF
TGTGCCTGGAGTGTACTACTGAACACTGAAGCTTTCTTT
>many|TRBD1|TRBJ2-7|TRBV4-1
CASSQGQGVYEQYF
TGCGCCAGCAGCCAAGGACAGGGGGTTTACGAGCAGTACTTC
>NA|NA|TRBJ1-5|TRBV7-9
CASSLGGSHQPQHF
TGTGCCAGCAGCTTGGGCGGGAGCCACCAACCCCAGCATTTT
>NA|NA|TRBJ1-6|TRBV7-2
CASSLEDSLYNSPLHF
TGTGCCAGCAGCCTAGAGGACAGTCTTTATAATTCACCCCTCCACTTT
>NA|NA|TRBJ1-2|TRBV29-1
CSVEDLAESYGYTF
TGCAGCGTTGAAGATCTGGCAGAGAGCTATGGCTACACCTTC
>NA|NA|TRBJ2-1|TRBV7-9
CASSLDGNYNEQFF
TGTGCCAGCAGCTTAGACGGCAACTACAATGAGCAGTTCTTC
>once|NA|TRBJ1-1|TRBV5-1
CASSLGEVNTEAFF
TGCGCCAGCAGCCTTGGGGAGGTGAACACTGAAGCTTTCTTT
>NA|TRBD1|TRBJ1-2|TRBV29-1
CSVAGDSHGYTF
TGCAGCGTTGCAGGGGACAGTCATGGCTACACCTTC
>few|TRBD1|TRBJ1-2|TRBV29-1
CSVGRDSLYTF
TGCAGCGTCGGCCGGGACAGCCTTTACACCTTC
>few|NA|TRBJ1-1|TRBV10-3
CAISVPGATEAFF
TGTGCCATCAGTGTACCAGGGGCCACTGAAGCTTTCTTT
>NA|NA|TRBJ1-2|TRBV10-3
CAILKGEGYTF
TGTGCCATACTAAAGGGAGAGGGCTACACCTTC
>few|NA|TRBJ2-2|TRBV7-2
CASAAGELFF
TGTGCCAGCGCGGCCGGGGAGCTGTTTTTT
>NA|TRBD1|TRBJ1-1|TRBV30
CAWSSTGGTEAFF
TGTGCCTGGAGTAGCACAGGGGGCACTGAAGCTTTCTTT
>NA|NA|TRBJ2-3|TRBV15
CATSRGTADTQYF
TGTGCCACCAGCAGAGGGACAGCAGATACGCAGTATTTT
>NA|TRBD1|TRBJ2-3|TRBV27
CASSSHRDRGRLEDTQYF
TGTGCCAGCAGTTCCCACAGAGACAGGGGGCGCTTGGAGGATACGCAGTATTTT
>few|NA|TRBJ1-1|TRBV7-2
CASSLGVTEAFF
TGTGCCAGCAGCTTAGGAGTCACTGAAGCTTTCTTT
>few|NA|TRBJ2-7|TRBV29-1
CSVVASYEQYF
TGCAGCGTTGTGGCGTCCTACGAGCAGTACTTC
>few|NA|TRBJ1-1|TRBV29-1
CSVEEGFNTEAFF
TGCAGCGTTGAGGAGGGTTTTAACACTGAAGCTTTCTTT
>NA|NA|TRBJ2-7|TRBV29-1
CSVVGGDATYEQYF
TGCAGCGTTGTCGGTGGGGATGCAACCTACGAGCAGTACTTC
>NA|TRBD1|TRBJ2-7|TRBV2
CASSRTGGSYEQYF
TGTGCCAGCAGTCGGACAGGGGGGAGCTACGAGCAGTACTTC
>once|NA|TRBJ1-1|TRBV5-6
CASSLELRTEAFF
TGTGCCAGCAGCTTGGAGTTACGCACTGAAGCTTTCTTT
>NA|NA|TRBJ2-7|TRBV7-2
CASSLSGYGGYEQYF
TGTGCCAGCAGCTTGAGTGGATACGGGGGCTACGAGCAGTACTTC
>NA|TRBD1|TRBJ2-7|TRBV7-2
CASSTGQDNYEQYF
TGTGCCAGCAGCACGGGACAGGACAACTACGAGCAGTACTTC
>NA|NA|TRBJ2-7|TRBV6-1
CASSELWRDEQYF
TGTGCCAGCAGTGAACTGTGGCGGGACGAGCAGTACTTC
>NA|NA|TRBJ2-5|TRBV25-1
CASSVTETQYF
TGTGCCAGCAGTGTGACGGAGACCCAGTACTTC
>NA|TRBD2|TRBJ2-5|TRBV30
CAWSSTSGFETQYF
TGTGCCTGGAGCTCTACTAGCGGGTTTGAGACCCAGTACTTC
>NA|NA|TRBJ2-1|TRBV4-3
CASSQGGTYNEQFF
TGCGCCAGCAGCCAAGGAGGTACCTACAATGAGCAGTTCTTC
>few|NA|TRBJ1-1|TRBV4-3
CASSQGATASEAFF
TGCGCCAGCAGCCAAGGGGCGACTGCTTCTGAAGCTTTCTTT
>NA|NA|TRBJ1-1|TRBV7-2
CASSLWAEGGIEAFF
TGTGCCAGCAGCCTGTGGGCCGAGGGGGGGATCGAAGCTTTCTTT
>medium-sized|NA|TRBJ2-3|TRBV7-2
CASSLAGVLQDFTDTQYF
TGTGCCAGCAGCTTAGCAGGAGTACTTCAAGACTTCACAGATACGCAGTATTTT
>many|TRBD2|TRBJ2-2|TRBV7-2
CASISGTSEYTGELFF
TGTGCCAGCATATCCGGGACTAGCGAGTACACCGGGGAGCTGTTTTTT
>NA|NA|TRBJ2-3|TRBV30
CAWEPYVGSDTQYF
TGTGCCTGGGAGCCTTATGTGGGGTCAGATACGCAGTATTTT
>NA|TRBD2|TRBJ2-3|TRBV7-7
CASSLSGGASDTQYF
TGTGCCAGCAGCCTTAGCGGGGGGGCCTCAGATACGCAGTATTTT
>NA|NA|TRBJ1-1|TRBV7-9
CASSLGQGYGTEAFF
TGTGCCAGCAGCTTAGGCCAGGGGTACGGCACTGAAGCTTTCTTT
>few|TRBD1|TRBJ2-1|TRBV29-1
CSVLTGDYNEQFF
TGCAGCGTCCTGACAGGGGATTACAATGAGCAGTTCTTC
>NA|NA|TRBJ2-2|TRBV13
CASSLEAGELFF
TGTGCCAGCAGCTTAGAAGCCGGGGAGCTGTTTTTT